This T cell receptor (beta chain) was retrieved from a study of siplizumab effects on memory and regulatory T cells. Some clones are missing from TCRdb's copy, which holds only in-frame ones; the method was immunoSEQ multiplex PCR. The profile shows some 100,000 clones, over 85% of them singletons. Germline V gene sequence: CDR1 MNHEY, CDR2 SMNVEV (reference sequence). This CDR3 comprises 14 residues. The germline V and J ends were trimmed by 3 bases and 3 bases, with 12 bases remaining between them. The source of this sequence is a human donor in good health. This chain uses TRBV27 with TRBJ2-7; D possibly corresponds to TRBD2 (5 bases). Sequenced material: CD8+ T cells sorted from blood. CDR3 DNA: TGTGCCAGCAGTTTTGGGCTAGCCAGCTACGAGCAGTACTTC. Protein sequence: CASSFGLASYEQYF.